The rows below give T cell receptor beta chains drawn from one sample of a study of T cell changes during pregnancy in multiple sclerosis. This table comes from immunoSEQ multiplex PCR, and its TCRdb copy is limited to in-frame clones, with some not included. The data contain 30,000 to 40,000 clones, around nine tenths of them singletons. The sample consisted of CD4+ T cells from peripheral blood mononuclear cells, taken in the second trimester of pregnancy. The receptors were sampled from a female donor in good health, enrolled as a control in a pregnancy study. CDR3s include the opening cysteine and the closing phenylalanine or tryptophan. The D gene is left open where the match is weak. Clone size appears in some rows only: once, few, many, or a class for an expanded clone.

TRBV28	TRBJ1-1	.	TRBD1	TGTGCCAGCAGATCTAGAAGGACAGGGACCATGAACACTGAAGCTTTCTTT	CASRSRRTGTMNTEAFF
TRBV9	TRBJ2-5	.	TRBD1	TGTGCCAGCAGCGTAGAGGCAGGGGGTGGGGAGACCCAGTACTTC	CASSVEAGGGETQYF
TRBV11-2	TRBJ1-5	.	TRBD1	TGTGCCAGCAGCTTAGGGGGGACAGGGACCCGCCGTAATCAGCCCCAGCATTTT	CASSLGGTGTRRNQPQHF
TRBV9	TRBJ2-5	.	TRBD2	TGTGCCAGCAGCGTAGGACTAGCGGGGGTGGAGACCCAGTACTTC	CASSVGLAGVETQYF
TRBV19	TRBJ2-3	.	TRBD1	TGTGCCAGTAGCTTCGACCTTCCGGGACAGGGGGCAGATACGCAGTATTTT	CASSFDLPGQGADTQYF
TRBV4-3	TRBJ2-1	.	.	TGCGCCAGCAGCCAAGCAGCAGGGTGGGGGGACAATGAGCAGTTCTTC	CASSQAAGWGDNEQFF
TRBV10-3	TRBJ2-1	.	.	TGTGCCATCAGTGGGGAGGCGTCCTACAATGAGCAGTTCTTC	CAISGEASYNEQFF
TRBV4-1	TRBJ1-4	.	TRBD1	TGCGCCAGCAGCTTAGAGGGGGCCAGGAATGAAAAACTGTTTTTT	CASSLEGARNEKLFF
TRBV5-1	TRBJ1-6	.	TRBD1	TGCGCCAGCAGGACAGGGGAAGCTAGAAAGTCACCCCTCCACTTT	CASRTGEARKSPLHF
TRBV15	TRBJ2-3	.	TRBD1	TGTGCCACCAGCCCAGGACAGGGCGGAGATACGCAGTATTTT	CATSPGQGGDTQYF
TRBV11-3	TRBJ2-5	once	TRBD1	TGTGCCAGCAGCTTAGAGCCCCCCGGGACAGCCCAAGAGACCCAGTACTTC	CASSLEPPGTAQETQYF
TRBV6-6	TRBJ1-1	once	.	TGTGCCAGCGGTTGGGCAGATCGGAACACTGAAGCTTTCTTT	CASGWADRNTEAFF
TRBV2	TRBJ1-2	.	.	TGTGCCAGCAGCTCGACTAGAGGACAAGATGGCTACACCTTC	CASSSTRGQDGYTF
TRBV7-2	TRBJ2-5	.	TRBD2	TGTGCCAGCAGCCAGACTAGCGGGGATTGGGAGACCCAGTACTTC	CASSQTSGDWETQYF
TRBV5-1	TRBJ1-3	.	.	TGCGCCAGCAGCTTGCTTGGACAAGTAAGAAACACCATATATTTT	CASSLLGQVRNTIYF
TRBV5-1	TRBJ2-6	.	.	TGCGCCAGCAGCTTGTCCCCAAGCCAAAGCTCTGGGGCCAACGTCCTGACTTTC	CASSLSPSQSSGANVLTF
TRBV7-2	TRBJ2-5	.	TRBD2	TGTGCCAGCAGCCCCCGGGTGAAGACTAGCGGGGTACAAGAGACCCAGTACTTC	CASSPRVKTSGVQETQYF
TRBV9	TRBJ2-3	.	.	TGTGCCAGCAGCGTAGTACCGGGAACTAGCACAGATACGCAGTATTTT	CASSVVPGTSTDTQYF
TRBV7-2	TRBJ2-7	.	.	TGTGCCAGCAGTCTAATGGCAGGGCTGGGGTACGAGCAGTACTTC	CASSLMAGLGYEQYF
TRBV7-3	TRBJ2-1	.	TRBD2	TGTGCCAGCAGCCCCCGTGGGACTAGCGGTTACAATGAGCAGTTCTTC	CASSPRGTSGYNEQFF
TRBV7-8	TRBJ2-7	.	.	TGTGCCAGCAGCCCGGCGGGGGCTTCCACATACGAGCAGTACTTC	CASSPAGASTYEQYF
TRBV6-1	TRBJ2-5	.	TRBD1	TGTGCCAGCGGGGGGACAGGGGGCGGAGAGACCCAGTACTTC	CASGGTGGGETQYF
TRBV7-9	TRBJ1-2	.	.	TGTGCCAGCAGCCTCCAGGGTAGAAACTATGGCTACACCTTC	CASSLQGRNYGYTF
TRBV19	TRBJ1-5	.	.	TGTGCCAGTAGTCCGGGTCCGGGTCTCGGCAATCAGCCCCAGCATTTT	CASSPGPGLGNQPQHF
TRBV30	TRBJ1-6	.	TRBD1	TGTGCCTGTAGGACCAAGGGACAGGGTGGTTCACCCCTCCACTTT	CACRTKGQGGSPLHF
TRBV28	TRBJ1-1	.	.	TGTGCCAGCAGCCTCATAGGTGGCGGGAACACTGAAGCTTTCTTT	CASSLIGGGNTEAFF
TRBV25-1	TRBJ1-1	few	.	TGTGCCAGCAAGTTCAGGGGTGAAGCTTTCTTT	CASKFRGEAFF
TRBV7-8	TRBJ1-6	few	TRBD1	TGTGCCAGCAGCGCCCAGGGGGTGTATAATTCACCCCTCCACTTT	CASSAQGVYNSPLHF
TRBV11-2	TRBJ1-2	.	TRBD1	TGTGCCAGCAGCCCTCGGGACAGCCACTATGGCTACACCTTC	CASSPRDSHYGYTF
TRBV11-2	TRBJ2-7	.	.	TGTGCCAGCAGCTTGATGGGGCAGGGCTCCTACGAGCAGTACTTC	CASSLMGQGSYEQYF
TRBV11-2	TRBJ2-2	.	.	TGTGCCAGCAGCCTCCTAAACACCGGGGAGCTGTTTTTT	CASSLLNTGELFF
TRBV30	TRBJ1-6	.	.	TGTGCCTCCGGGACACCTAATTCACCCCTCCACTTT	CASGTPNSPLHF
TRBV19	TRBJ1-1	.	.	TGTGCCAGTAGTATAAAAGCGGGCCTGAACACTGAAGCTTTCTTT	CASSIKAGLNTEAFF
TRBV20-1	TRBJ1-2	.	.	TGCAGTGCTAGCGGGGAGGGCTACACCTTC	CSASGEGYTF
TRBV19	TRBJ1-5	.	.	TGTGCCAGTAAGCTCGATCAGCCCCAGCATTTT	CASKLDQPQHF
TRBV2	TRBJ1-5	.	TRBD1	TGTGCCAGCAGTCCCGGGACAGGGAATGGTTACAATCAGCCCCAGCATTTT	CASSPGTGNGYNQPQHF
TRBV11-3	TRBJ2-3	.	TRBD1	TGTGCCAGCTCCACCCGGGACAGTGGAACAGATACGCAGTATTTT	CASSTRDSGTDTQYF
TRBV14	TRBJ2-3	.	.	TGTGCCAGCAGCCAAGAAGCCGCGCGGGATACGCAGTATTTT	CASSQEAARDTQYF
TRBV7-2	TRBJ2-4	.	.	TGTGCCAGCAGCTCCCCCCAGGACATTCAGTACTTC	CASSSPQDIQYF
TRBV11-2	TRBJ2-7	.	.	TGTGCCAGCACCATCTACTACGAGCAGTACTTC	CASTIYYEQYF
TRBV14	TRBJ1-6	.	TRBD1	TGTGCCAGCAGCCAAGATCGTCGGACAGGGGTTCTCGGATTGAGTTCACCCCTCCACTTT	CASSQDRRTGVLGLSSPLHF
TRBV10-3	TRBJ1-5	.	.	TGTGCCATCCGCAGGGGAATCAATCAGCCCCAGCATTTT	CAIRRGINQPQHF
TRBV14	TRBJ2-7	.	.	TGTGCCAGCAGCCAAGGAGCCATCGCGCAGTACTTC	CASSQGAIAQYF
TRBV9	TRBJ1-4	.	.	TGTGCCAGCAGCCCTCAGCCGACAGGAGGAGGTGAAAAACTGTTTTTT	CASSPQPTGGGEKLFF
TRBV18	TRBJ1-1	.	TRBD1	TGTGCCAGCTCATTTCAGGGGGTTCTGAACACTGAAGCTTTCTTT	CASSFQGVLNTEAFF
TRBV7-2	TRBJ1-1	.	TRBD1	TGTGCCAGCAGCTTTAGTATGACAGGGTCTGAAGCTTTCTTT	CASSFSMTGSEAFF
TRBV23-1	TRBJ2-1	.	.	TGCGCCAGCAGTCTACCAGGGATCGTAGTTGGCGATGAGCAGTTCTTC	CASSLPGIVVGDEQFF
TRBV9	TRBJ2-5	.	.	TGTGCCAGCAGCGAGGGGTGGGCCCAAGAGACCCAGTACTTC	CASSEGWAQETQYF
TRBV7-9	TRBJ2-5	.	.	TGTGCCAGCAGCTCCAAGGAGGTTCCTCAAGAGACCCAGTACTTC	CASSSKEVPQETQYF
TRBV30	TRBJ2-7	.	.	TGTGCCCTTATGGCGGGGCCCCCCTACGAGCAGTACTTC	CALMAGPPYEQYF
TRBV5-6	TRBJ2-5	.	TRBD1	TGTGCCAGCAGCGCAGGGACAGGGGGCCGAGAGACCCAGTACTTC	CASSAGTGGRETQYF
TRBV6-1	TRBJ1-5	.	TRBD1	TGTGCCAGCAGTGACGTTCCCGGGACAGGGTTAAATCAGCCCCAGCATTTT	CASSDVPGTGLNQPQHF
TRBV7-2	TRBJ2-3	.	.	TGTGCCAGCAGCTTGGCACTGGCGCGGGGCGGCAGAAATACGCAGTATTTT	CASSLALARGGRNTQYF
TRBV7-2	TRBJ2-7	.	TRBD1	TGTGCCAGCAGCTGGTGGACAGGGGACGACGAGCAGTACTTC	CASSWWTGDDEQYF
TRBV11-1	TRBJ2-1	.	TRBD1	TGTGCCAGCAGCTTACTACCGGGACAGGGGGCCAATGAGCAGTTCTTC	CASSLLPGQGANEQFF
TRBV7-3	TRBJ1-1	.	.	TGTGCCAGCAGCCCCAAGGGGGTCGCTGAAGCTTTCTTT	CASSPKGVAEAFF
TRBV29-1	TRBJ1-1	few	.	TGCAGCGTCCAAGTGGAGAATTCGTTGAACACTGAAGCTTTCTTT	CSVQVENSLNTEAFF
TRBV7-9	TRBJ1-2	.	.	TGTGCCAGCAGTCCTGCCGGGAACTATGGCTACACCTTC	CASSPAGNYGYTF